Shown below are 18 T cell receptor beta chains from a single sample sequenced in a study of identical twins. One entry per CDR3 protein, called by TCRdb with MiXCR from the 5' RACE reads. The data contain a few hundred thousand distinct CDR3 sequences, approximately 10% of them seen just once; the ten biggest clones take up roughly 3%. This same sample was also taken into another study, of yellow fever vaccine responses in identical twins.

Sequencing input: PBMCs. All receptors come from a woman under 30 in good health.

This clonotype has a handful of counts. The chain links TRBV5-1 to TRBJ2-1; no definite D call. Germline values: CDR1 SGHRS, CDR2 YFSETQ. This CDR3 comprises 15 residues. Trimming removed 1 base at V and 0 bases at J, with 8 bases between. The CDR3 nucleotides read TGCGCCAGCAGCTTGAGTAGCAACTCCTACAATGAGCAGTTCTTC. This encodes CASSLSSNSYNEQFF.

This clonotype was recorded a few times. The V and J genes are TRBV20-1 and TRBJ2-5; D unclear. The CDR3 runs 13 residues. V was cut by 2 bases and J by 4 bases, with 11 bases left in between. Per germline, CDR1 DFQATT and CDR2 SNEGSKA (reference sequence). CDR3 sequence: CSARNTGLETQYF. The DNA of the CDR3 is TGCAGTGCTAGAAATACGGGTTTAGAGACCCAGTACTTC.

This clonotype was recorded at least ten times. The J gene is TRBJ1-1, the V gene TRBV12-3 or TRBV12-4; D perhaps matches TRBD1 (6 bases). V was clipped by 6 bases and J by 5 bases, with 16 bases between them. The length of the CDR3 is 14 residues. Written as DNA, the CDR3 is TGTGCCAGCAGAAGGGACACTCAGAGAACTGAAGCTTTCTTT. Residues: CASRRDTQRTEAFF.

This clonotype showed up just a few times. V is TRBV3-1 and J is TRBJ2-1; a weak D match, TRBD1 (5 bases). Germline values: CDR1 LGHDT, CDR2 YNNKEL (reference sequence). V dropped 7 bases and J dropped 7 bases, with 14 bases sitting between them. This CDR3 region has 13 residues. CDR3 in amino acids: CASMGRARNEQFF. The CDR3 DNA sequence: TGTGCCAGCATGGGCAGGGCTAGGAATGAGCAGTTCTTC.

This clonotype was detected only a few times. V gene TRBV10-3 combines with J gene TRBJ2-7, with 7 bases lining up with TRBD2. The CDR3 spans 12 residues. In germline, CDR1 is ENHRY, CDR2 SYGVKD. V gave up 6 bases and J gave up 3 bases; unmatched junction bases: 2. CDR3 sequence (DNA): TGTGCCATCAGCGGACTAGTCTACGAGCAGTACTTC. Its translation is CAISGLVYEQYF.

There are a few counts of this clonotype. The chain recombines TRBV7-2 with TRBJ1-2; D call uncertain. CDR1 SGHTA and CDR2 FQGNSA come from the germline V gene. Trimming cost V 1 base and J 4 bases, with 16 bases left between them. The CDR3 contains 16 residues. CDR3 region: CASSLVGAEVGYGYTF. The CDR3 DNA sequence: TGTGCCAGCAGCTTAGTAGGTGCAGAAGTGGGCTATGGCTACACCTTC.

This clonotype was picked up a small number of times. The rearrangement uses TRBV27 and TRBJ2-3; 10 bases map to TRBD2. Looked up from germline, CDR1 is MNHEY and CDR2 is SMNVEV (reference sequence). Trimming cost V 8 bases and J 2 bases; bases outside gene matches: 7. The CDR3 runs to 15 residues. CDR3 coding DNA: TGTGCCAGCGCCCCCCTAGCGGGAGCCACAGATACGCAGTATTTT. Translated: CASAPLAGATDTQYF.

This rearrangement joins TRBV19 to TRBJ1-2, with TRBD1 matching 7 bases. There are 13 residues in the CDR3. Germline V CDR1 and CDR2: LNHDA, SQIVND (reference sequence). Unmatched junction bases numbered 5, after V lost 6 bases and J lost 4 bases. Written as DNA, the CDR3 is TGTGCCAGTAGCTGGGACAGACTCTATGGCTACACCTTC. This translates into CASSWDRLYGYTF.

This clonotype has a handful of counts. The CDR3 here is CASSQAGQGARGYTF. DNA for the CDR3: TGTGCCAGCAGCCAAGCCGGGCAGGGGGCGCGCGGCTACACCTTC. The rearrangement joins TRBV4-2 to TRBJ1-2; TRBD1 matches 8 bases. After removal of 1 base from V and 8 bases from J, the junction contained 9 bases not matched to a gene. The germline V gene encodes CDR1 LGHNA and CDR2 YNFKEQ. This CDR3 spans 15 amino acids.

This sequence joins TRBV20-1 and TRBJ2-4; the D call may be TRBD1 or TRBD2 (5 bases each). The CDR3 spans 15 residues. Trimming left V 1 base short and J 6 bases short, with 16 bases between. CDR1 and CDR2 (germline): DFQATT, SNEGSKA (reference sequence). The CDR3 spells CSARVGTVVGNIQYF. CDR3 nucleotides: TGCAGTGCTAGAGTGGGGACGGTCGTGGGAAACATTCAGTACTTC.

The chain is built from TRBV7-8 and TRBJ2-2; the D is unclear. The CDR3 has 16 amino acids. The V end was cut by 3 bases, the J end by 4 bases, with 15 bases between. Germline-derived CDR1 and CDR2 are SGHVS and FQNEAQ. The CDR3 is CASSFRLIFGTGELFF. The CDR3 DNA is TGTGCCAGCAGCTTTCGGTTGATTTTCGGCACCGGGGAGCTGTTTTTT.

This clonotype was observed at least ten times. CDR3 bases: TGCAGTGCTAGAGCCTATCTCCTAGGCAATGAGCAGTTCTTC. It specifies CSARAYLLGNEQFF. The rearrangement links TRBV20-1 to TRBJ2-1; D gene ambiguous. The V and J ends lost 1 base and 6 bases respectively, with 13 bases between them. Germline V gene lookup returns CDR1 DFQATT and CDR2 SNEGSKA (reference sequence). This CDR3 comprises 14 residues.

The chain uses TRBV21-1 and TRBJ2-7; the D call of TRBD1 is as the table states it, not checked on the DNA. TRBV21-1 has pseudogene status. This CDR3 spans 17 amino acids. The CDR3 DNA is TGTGCCAGCAGCAAAAGGGGTGGGACTAGGTTCTCCTACGAGCAGTACTTC. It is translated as CASSKRGGTRFSYEQYF.

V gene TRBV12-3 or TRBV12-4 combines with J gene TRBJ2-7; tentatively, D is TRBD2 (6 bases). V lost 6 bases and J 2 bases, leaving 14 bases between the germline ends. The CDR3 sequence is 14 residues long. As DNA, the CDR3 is TGTGCCAGCAGGGTTGGGGGGATCGCCTACGAGCAGTACTTC. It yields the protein CASRVGGIAYEQYF.

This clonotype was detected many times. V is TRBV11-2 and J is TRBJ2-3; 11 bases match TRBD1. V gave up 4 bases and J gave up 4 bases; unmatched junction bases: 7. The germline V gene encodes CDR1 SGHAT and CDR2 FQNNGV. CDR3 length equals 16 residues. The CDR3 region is CASSWTRDRGADTQYF. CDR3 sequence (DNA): TGTGCCAGCAGCTGGACCCGGGACAGGGGGGCAGATACGCAGTATTTT.

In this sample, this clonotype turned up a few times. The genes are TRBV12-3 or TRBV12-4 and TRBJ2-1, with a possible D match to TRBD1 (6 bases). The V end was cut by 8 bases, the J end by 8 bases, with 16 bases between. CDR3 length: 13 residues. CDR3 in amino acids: CASLRRGTDEQFF. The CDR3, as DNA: TGTGCCAGCCTCAGAAGGGGGACGGATGAGCAGTTCTTC.

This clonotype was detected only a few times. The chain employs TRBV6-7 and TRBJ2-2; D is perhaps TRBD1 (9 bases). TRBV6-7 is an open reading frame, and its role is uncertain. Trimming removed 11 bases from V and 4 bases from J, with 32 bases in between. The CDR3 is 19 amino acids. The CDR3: CAGSPGQGLRGGPTGELFF. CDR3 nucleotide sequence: TGTGCCGGAAGCCCGGGACAGGGTCTTCGGGGGGGCCCCACCGGGGAGCTGTTTTTT.

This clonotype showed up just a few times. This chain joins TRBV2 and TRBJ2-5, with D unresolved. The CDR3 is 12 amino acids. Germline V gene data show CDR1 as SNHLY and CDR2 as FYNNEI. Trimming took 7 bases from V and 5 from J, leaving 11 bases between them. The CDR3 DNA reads TGTGCCAGCACAACGACACGGGAGACCCAGTACTTC. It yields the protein CASTTTRETQYF.